The present T cell receptor beta chain was sequenced within a study of a mutant IDH1 vaccine in newly diagnosed glioma. Study in general: Earlier therapy was either radiotherapy, temozolomide, or both, and most got both.

Sample time point: baseline, week 1 (first vaccination visit). Treatment of the sample: pre-vaccination baseline after standard-of-care therapy. Each astrocytoma in the donors was new, WHO grade 3 or 4, IDH1-mutant and ATRX-lost. Generated by immunoSEQ multiplex PCR, the TCRdb table keeps only in-frame clones and is missing some. The sample has 92,000 or so clones; more than 65% are singletons. The sample here was PBMCs, taken from a glioma patient treated with radiotherapy, temozolomide or both. This sequence originates from a man in his forties with glioma. Some clones in this sample may be carry-over from other donors' samples.

The CDR3, as DNA: TGTGCCAGCAGCTCCGATGGGGGGGGTCTTGGCTATGGCTACACCTTC. This sequence encodes CASSSDGGGLGYGYTF. The J gene is TRBJ1-2, the V gene TRBV9, with a tentative D call TRBD1 (5 bases). The CDR3 has 16 residues. Germline V gene data show CDR1 as SGDLS and CDR2 as YYNGEE. With 4 bases removed from V and 4 bases from J, the gap between germline ends came to 20 bases.